This T cell receptor beta chain was sequenced during a study of control samples from healthy donors and cancer patients. The CDR3 spans 16 residues. Trimming cost V 4 bases and J 2 bases; bases outside gene matches: 6. Per the germline V gene, CDR1 is LGHDT and CDR2 is YNNKEL (reference sequence). Sequencing was performed with immunoSEQ multiplex PCR; in TCRdb, only in-frame clones are kept and a portion is missing. Counted here are under 80,000 clones, 93% occurring once; the ten biggest clones make up roughly 1.3%. This chain links TRBV3-1 (or the pseudogene TRBV3-2) with TRBJ1-1; the match to TRBD1 covers 11 bases. This receptor was obtained from a woman in her 40s with lung cancer. Sequencing was carried out using PBMCs. The CDR3: CASSLSWTGGNTEAFF. CDR3 DNA: TGTGCCAGCAGCCTTAGCTGGACAGGGGGCAACACTGAAGCTTTCTTT.